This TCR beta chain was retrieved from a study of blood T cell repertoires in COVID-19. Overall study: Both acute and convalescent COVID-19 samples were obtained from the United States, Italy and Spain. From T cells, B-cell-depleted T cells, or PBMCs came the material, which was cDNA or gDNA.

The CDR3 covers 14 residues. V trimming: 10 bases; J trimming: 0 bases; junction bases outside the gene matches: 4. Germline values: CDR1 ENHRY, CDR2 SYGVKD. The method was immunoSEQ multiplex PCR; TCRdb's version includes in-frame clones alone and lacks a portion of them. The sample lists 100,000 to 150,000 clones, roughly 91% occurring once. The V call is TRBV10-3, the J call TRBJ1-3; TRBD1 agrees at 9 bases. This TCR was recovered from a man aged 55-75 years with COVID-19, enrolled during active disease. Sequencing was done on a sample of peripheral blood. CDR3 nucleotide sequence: TGTGCCACCGGGGACAGGGACTCTGGAAACACCATATATTTT. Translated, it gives CATGDRDSGNTIYF.